This T cell receptor (beta chain) came from a study of T cell responses to AZD1222 COVID-19 vaccine (dated by TCRdb to 2020 to 2023). Some background on the complete study: AZD1222 recipients given second doses at about 4 weeks or at about 12 weeks were pooled, since spike-specific TCR depth and breadth were not found to differ between the two schedules. A total of 233 trial participants underwent TCR sequencing, of whom more than 200 had received two doses of AZD1222 and some 25 had received two doses of the MenACWY control vaccine. Trial participants were enrolled by age into subgroups of 18-55, 56-69 and 70-plus years, and 148, 28 and 57 TCR-sequenced participants, respectively, were included in these subgroups. General conclusions and limits of the study: Because no day 14 peak-response samples were available, repertoires were characterized only after the peak T cell response. Reportedly, close to half of the unique spike-specific TCRs recognized epitopes lying outside the regions that are mutated in the B.1.351 and B.1.1.7 variants. In the small 56-69-year group, the increase in depth fell short of significance, most likely because of low power. The whole spike protein was spanned by vaccine-associated CD4 TCRs, and dominant responses were seen in regions 160-218 and 743-854. Conclusions about previously exposed vaccinees are limited because only 5 or 6 AZD1222 recipients were SARS-CoV-2 seropositive at baseline. After two AZD1222 doses, spike-specific TCR breadth and depth were significantly higher than at day 0 and than in MenACWY recipients. Participants were mostly white British, with more females than males. The authors suggested clonal diversity may have been underestimated.

Explained via the paper, the time point label denotes: baseline before first vaccination. The vaccinee samples were drawn from two UK trials, COV001 and COV002, one of which was a single-blind randomized controlled phase 2/3 trial testing AZD1222 (ChAdOx1 nCoV-19) in healthy adults. Trial participant PBMC samples were collected at day 0 and day 28 after the second dose for TCRbeta chain sequencing. The CDR3 regions of human TCRbeta chains were subjected to immunosequencing. Turning to the authors' computational methods: TCRs in the repertoires were compared against a reference library of SARS-CoV-2-specific TCRs that had been generated with the MIRA antigen-specificity platform. Breadth was defined as the fraction of unique TCRs that were SARS-CoV-2-associated. Depth was defined as the fraction of total T cells that were SARS-CoV-2-associated. Using the MIRA data, every spike-specific TCR was mapped to the spike region that the TCR reacted to and assigned to either a CD4 or a CD8 class. Log10-transformed breadth and depth values were compared by one-way ANOVA with Sidak's multiple comparisons tests. This is the immuneACCESS table as TCRdb keeps it, with only in-frame sequences that have V and J called. A part of the clones is gone; compared with another copy, unresolved V genes explain less than half, and the rest is unexplained. The V and J calls and clone size come from that table; D and trimming were worked out from the DNA. The sample has under 55,000 clones on record, approximately 79% of them singletons. 10% of the sample goes to the ten largest clones.

Remarks on this clone: The antigen it binds to is not known. It has no much larger one-base neighbor in the sample; base qualities were not kept.

As encoded in the germline V gene (reference sequence), CDR1 is LNHDA while CDR2 is SQIVND. The CDR3 holds 15 amino acids from the cysteine to the phenylalanine. The DNA shown is the 45-base CDR3, in frame from base 1. Compared with germline, V lacks 6 bases and J lacks 8 bases; bases without a gene match: 11. This specimen was peripheral blood, taken on day 0 of AZD1222 vaccination. Here the chain combines TRBV19 and TRBJ1-2; TRBD1 lines up with 11 middle nucleotides. The TCR was taken from an adult in good health. The sequenced DNA: TGTGCCAGTAGCAACCAGGACAGGGGGCGGAGGGGCTACACCTTC. Its amino acids are CASSNQDRGRRGYTF.